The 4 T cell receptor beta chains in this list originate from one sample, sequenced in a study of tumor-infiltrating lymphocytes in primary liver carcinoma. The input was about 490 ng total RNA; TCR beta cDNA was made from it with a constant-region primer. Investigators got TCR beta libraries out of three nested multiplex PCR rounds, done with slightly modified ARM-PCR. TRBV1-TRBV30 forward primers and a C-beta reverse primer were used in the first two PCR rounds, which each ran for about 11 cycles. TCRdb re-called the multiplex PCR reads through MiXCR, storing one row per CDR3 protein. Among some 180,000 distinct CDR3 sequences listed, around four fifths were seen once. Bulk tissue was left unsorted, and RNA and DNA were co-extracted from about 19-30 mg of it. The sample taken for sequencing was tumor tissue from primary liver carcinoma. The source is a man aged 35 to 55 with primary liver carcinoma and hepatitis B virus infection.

The CDR3 spells CVSSLAGGCTDTQYF. CDR3 in DNA: TGTGTAAGCAGCTTAGCGGGAGGATGCACAGATACGCAGTATTTT. The gene calls are TRBV11-1 and TRBJ2-3, with TRBD2 matching 10 bases. The germline CDR1 and CDR2 sequences are SGHAT and FQDESV (reference sequence). The CDR3 has 15 residues.

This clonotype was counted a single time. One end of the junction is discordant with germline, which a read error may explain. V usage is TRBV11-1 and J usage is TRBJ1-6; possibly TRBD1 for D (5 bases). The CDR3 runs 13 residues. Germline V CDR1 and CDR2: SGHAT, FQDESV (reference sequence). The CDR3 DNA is TGTCCTAGCAGCCGGACACTGGTTTCATCCCTCCACTTT. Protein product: CPSSRTLVSSLHF.

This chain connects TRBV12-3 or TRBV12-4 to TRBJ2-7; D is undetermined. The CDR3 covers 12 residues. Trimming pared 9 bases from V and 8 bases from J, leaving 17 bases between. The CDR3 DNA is TGTGCCAGTGGCTTGTCCGATGGGAAGCAGTACTTC. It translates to CASGLSDGKQYF.

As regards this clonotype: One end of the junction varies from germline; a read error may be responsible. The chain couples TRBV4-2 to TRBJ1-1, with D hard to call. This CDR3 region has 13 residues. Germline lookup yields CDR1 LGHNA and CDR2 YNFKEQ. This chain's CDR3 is CASSQDSNGKAFF. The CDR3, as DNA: TGTGCCAGCAGTCAAGATTCCAATGGGAAAGCTTTCTTT.